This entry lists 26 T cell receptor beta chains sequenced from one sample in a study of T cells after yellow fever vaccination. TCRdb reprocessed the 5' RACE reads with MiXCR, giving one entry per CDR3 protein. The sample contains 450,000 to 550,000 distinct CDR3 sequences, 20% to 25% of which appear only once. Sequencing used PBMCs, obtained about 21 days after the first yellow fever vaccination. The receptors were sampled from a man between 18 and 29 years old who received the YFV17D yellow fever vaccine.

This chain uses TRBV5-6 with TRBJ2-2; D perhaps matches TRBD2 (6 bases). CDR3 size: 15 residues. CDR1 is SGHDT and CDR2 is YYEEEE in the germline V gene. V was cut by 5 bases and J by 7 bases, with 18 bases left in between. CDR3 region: CASRGWRGMGGELFF. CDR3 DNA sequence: TGTGCCAGCAGAGGATGGAGGGGTATGGGCGGGGAGCTGTTTTTT.

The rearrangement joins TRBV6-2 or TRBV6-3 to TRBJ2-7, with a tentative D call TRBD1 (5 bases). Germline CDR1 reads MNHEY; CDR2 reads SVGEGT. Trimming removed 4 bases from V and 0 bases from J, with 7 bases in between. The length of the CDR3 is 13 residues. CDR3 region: CASSSTVSYEQYV. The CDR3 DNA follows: TGTGCCAGCAGTTCGACAGTCTCCTACGAGCAGTACGTC.

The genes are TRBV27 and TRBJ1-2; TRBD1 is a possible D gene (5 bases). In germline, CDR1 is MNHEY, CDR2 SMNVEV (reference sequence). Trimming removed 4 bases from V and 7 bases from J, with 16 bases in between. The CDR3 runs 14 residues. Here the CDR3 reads CASSYGDRSGGYTF. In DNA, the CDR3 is TGTGCCAGCAGTTATGGGGACCGCTCAGGTGGCTACACCTTC.

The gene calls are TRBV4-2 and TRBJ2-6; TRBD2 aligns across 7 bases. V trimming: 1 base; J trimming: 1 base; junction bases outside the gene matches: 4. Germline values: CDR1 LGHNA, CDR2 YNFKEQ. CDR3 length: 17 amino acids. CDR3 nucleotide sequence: TGTGCCAGCAGCCAAGGAACGGGGGGATCTGGGGCCAACGTCCTGACTTTC. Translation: CASSQGTGGSGANVLTF.

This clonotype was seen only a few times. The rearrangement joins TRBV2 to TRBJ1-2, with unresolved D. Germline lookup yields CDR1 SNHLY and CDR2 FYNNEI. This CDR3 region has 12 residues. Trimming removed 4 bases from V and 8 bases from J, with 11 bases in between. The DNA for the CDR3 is TGTGCCAGCAGTGTATTCGAGGGAGGCTACACCTTC. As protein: CASSVFEGGYTF.

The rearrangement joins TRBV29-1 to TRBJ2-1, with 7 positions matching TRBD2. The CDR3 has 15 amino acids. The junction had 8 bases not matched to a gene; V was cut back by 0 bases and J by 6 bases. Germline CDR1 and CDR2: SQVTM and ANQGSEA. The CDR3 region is CSVEDKPGGTNEQFF. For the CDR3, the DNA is TGCAGCGTTGAAGATAAGCCGGGAGGAACCAATGAGCAGTTCTTC.

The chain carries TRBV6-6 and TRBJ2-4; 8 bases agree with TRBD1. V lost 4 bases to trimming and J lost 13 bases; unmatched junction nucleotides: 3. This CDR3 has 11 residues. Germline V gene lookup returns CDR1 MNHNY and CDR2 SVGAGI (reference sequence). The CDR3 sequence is CASSSGQGQYF. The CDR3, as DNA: TGTGCCAGCAGTTCTGGACAGGGCCAGTACTTC.

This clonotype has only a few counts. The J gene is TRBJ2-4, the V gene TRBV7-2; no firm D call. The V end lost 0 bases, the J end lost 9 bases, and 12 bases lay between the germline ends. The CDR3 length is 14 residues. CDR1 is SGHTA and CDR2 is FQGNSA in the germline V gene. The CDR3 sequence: CASSLAWGEVIQYF. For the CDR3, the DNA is TGTGCCAGCAGCTTAGCATGGGGTGAGGTCATTCAGTACTTC.

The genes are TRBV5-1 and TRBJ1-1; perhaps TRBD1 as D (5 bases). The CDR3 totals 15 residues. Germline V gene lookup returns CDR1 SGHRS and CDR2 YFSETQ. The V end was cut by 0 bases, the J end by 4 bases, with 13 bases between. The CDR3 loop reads CASSLVAGMGTEAFF. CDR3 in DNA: TGCGCCAGCAGCTTGGTGGCAGGGATGGGCACTGAAGCTTTCTTT. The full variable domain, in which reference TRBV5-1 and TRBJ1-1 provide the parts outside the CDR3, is KAGVTQTPRYLIKTRGQQVTLSCSPISGHRSVSWYQQTPGQGLQFLFEYFSETQRNKGNFPGRFSGRQFSNSRSEMNVSTLELGDSALYLCASSLVAGMGTEAFFGQGTRLTVV.

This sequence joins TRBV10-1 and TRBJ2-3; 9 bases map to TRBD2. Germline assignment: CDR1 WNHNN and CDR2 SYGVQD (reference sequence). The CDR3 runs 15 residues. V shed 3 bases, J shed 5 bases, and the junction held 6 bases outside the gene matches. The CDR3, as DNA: TGCGCCAGCAGTGAAAAGCGGGGGGACCGAGATACGCAGTATTTT. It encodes CASSEKRGDRDTQYF.

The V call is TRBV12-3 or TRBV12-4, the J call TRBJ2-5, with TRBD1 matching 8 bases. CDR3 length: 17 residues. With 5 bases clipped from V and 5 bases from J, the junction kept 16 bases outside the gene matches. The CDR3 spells CASSPPRGQVGGETQYF. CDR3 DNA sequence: TGTGCCAGCAGTCCACCTCGGGGACAGGTGGGCGGGGAGACCCAGTACTTC.

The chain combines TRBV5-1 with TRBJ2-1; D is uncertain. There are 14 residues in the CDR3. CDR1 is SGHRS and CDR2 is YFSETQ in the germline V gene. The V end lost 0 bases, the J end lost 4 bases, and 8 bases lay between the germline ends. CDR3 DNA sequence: TGCGCCAGCAGCTTGGGTTCGGGTTACAATGAGCAGTTCTTC. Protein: CASSLGSGYNEQFF.

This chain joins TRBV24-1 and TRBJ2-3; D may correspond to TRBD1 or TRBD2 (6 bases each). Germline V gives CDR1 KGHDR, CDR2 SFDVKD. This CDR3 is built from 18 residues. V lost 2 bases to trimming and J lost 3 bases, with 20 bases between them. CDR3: CATSDSRRQEGSTDTQYF. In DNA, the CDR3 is TGTGCCACCAGTGATTCCCGTCGACAGGAGGGTTCGACAGATACGCAGTATTTT.

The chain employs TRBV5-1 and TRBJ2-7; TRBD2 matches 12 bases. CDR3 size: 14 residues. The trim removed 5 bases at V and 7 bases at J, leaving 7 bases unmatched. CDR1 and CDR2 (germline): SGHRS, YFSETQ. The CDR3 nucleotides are TGCGCCAGCAGGAGGACTAGCGGGGCTCAGGAGCAGTACTTC. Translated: CASRRTSGAQEQYF.

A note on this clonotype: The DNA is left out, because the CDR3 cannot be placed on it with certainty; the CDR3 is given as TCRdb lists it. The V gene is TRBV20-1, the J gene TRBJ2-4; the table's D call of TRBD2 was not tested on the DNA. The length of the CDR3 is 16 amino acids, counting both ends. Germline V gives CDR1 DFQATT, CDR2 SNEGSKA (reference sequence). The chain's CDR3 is CSARGGGLGMGNIQYF.

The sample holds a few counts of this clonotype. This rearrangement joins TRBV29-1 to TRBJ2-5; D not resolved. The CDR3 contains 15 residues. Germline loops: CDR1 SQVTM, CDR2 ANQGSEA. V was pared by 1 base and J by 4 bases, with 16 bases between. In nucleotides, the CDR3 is TGCAGCGTTGAAGTTGCATCCCAACGAGGAGAGACCCAGTACTTC. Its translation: CSVEVASQRGETQYF.

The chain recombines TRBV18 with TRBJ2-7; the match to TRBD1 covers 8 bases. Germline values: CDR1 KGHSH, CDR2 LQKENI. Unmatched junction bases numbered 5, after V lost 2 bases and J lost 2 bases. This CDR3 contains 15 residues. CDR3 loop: CASSPTGQVPYEQYV. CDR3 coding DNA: TGTGCCAGCTCACCAACGGGACAGGTACCCTACGAGCAGTACGTC.

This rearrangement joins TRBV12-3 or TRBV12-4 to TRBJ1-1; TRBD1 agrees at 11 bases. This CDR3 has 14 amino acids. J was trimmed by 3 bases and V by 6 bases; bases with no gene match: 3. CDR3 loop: CASRRTGGDTEAFF. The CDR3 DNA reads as TGTGCCAGCAGGCGGACAGGGGGCGACACTGAAGCTTTCTTT.

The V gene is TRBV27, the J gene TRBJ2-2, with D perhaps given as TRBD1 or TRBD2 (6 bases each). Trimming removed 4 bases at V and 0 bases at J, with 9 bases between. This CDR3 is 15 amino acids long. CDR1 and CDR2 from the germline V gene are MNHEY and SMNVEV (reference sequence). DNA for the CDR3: TGTGCCAGCAGTTGGGGGGCGTCGAACACCGGGGAGCTGTTTTTT. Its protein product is CASSWGASNTGELFF.

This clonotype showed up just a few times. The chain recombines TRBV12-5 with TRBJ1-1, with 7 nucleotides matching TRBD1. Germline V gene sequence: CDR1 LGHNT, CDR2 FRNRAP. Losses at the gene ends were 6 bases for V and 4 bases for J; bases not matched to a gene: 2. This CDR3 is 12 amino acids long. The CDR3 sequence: CASGQGSTEAFF. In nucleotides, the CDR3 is TGTGCTAGTGGACAGGGGAGCACTGAAGCTTTCTTT.

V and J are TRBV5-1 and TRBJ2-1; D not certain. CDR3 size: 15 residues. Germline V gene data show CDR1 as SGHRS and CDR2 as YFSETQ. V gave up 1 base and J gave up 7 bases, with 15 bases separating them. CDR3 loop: CASSLYHYSVNEQFF. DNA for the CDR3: TGCGCCAGCAGCTTGTACCACTACTCGGTGAATGAGCAGTTCTTC.

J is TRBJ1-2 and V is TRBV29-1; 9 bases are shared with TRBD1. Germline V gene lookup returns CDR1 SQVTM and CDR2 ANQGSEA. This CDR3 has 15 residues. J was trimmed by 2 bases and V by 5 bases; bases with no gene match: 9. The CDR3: CSVYDRDRANYGYTF. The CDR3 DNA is TGCAGCGTTTATGACCGGGACAGGGCCAACTATGGCTACACCTTC.

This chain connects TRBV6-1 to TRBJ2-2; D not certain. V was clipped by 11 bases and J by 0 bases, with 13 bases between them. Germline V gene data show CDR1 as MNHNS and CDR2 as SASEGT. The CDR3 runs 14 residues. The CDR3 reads CAGCRTANTGELFF. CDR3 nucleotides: TGTGCCGGGTGTAGAACGGCGAACACCGGGGAGCTGTTTTTT.

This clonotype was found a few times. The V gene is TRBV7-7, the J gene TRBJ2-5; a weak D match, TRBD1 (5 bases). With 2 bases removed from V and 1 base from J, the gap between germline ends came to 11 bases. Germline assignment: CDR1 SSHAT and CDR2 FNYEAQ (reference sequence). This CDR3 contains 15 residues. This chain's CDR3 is CASSLKAGSQETQYF. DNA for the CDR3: TGTGCCAGCAGCTTAAAAGCAGGGTCCCAAGAGACCCAGTACTTC.

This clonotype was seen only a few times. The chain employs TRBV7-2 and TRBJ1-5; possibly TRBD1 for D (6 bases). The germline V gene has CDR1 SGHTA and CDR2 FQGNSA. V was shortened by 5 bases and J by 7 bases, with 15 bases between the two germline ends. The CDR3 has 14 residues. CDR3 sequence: CASSGRGARQPQHF. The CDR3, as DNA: TGTGCCAGCAGCGGGCGGGGGGCCCGGCAGCCCCAGCATTTT.

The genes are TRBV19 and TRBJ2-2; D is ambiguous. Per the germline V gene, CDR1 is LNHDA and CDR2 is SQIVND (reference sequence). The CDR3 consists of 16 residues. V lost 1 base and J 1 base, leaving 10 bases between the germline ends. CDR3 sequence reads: CASSIGSRWNTGELFF. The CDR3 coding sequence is TGTGCCAGTAGTATAGGGTCCAGGTGGAACACCGGGGAGCTGTTTTTT.